A selection of T cell receptor beta chains follows, all from one sample in a study of T cells in Graves' hyperthyroidism and ophthalmopathy. Each CDR3 protein is one row after TCRdb ran MiXCR on the multiplex PCR reads. The sample comprises a few hundred thousand distinct CDR3 sequences, approximately 15% of which are singletons, and 6.5% to 8% rests with the top ten. Material for sequencing was blood. The receptor set was obtained from a woman in her 30s with Graves' hyperthyroidism. The CDR3 runs from the conserved cysteine through the conserved F or W. A D gene is named only where the DNA matches it firmly. The size entry is marked missing in some rows and otherwise reads once, few, many or a size class.

j_call	clone_size	d_call	v_call	cdr3_aa	cdr3_nt
TRBJ1-5	few	-	TRBV7-9	CASSSYDGLNQPQHF	TGTGCCAGCAGCTCCTACGACGGACTCAATCAGCCCCAGCATTTT
TRBJ1-2	few	TRBD1	TRBV5-5	CASSAGTAAGYGYTF	TGTGCCAGCAGCGCTGGGACAGCTGCGGGCTATGGCTACACCTTC
TRBJ2-7	many	-	TRBV20-1	CSASPHRLAAPSYEQYF	TGCAGTGCTAGCCCCCACCGGCTAGCAGCACCCTCCTACGAGCAGTACTTC
TRBJ2-7	-	-	TRBV5-6	CASSQTPRYEQYF	TGTGCCAGCAGCCAGACACCACGCTACGAGCAGTACTTC
TRBJ1-1	-	-	TRBV19	CASSMSGGRLTEAFF	TGTGCCAGTAGTATGAGTGGGGGGCGTTTAACTGAAGCTTTCTTT
TRBJ1-5	many	-	TRBV7-2	CASSLTRSNQPQHF	TGTGCCAGCAGCTTAACCAGAAGCAATCAGCCCCAGCATTTT
TRBJ1-2	many	-	TRBV7-2	CASSLPTKGFYGYTF	TGTGCCAGCAGCTTACCCACGAAGGGGTTCTATGGCTACACCTTC
TRBJ2-2	few	-	TRBV11-3	CASSVRSTGELFF	TGTGCCAGCAGCGTACGTTCGACCGGGGAGCTGTTTTTT
TRBJ2-1	many	TRBD2	TRBV12-3/TRBV12-4	CASTREGRSQFF	TGTGCCAGCACGAGGGAGGGCCGATCGCAGTTCTTC
TRBJ1-2	-	-	TRBV10-3	CAIYGGRRGYTF	TGTGCCATCTACGGGGGGCGTAGAGGCTACACCTTC
TRBJ2-3	many	-	TRBV6-6	CASSYSAADTQYF	TGTGCCAGCAGTTACTCGGCGGCAGATACGCAGTATTTT
TRBJ2-7	many	-	TRBV28	CASPPGGGSLIEQYF	TGTGCCAGTCCTCCCGGGGGCGGGAGTCTGATTGAGCAGTACTTC
TRBJ1-1	-	-	TRBV6-5	CASSYRWGTEAFF	TGTGCCAGCAGTTACCGTTGGGGAACTGAAGCTTTCTTT
TRBJ2-6	few	-	TRBV7-9	CASSFREGGANVLTF	TGTGCCAGCAGCTTTAGGGAAGGTGGGGCCAACGTCCTGACTTTC
TRBJ2-7	many	-	TRBV20-1	CSAGGGSSYEQYF	TGCAGTGCTGGGGGTGGGAGCTCCTACGAGCAGTACTTC
TRBJ2-7	many	-	TRBV6-2/TRBV6-3	CASSYPTRTPYEQYF	TGTGCCAGCAGTTACCCCACCAGGACCCCCTACGAGCAGTACTTC
TRBJ2-1	-	TRBD2	TRBV28	CASSSSGGLAGGMEQFF	TGTGCCAGCAGTTCATCCGGGGGACTAGCGGGGGGGATGGAGCAGTTCTTC
TRBJ2-6	-	-	TRBV7-6	CASSFGRTGANVLTF	TGTGCCAGCAGCTTCGGCAGGACTGGGGCCAACGTCCTGACTTTC
TRBJ1-1	-	TRBD1	TRBV6-1	CASSVSGGETEAFF	TGTGCCAGCAGTGTCTCAGGGGGTGAGACTGAAGCTTTCTTT
TRBJ2-3	few	TRBD2	TRBV5-1	CASGLAPIGDTQYF	TGCGCCAGCGGACTAGCCCCGATCGGAGATACGCAGTATTTT
TRBJ2-1	-	TRBD2	TRBV9	CASSVEGLRGGSYNEQFF	TGTGCCAGCAGCGTAGAAGGGTTGCGGGGGGGCTCCTACAATGAGCAGTTCTTC
TRBJ1-1	-	TRBD1	TRBV19	CASSSGTGATENTEAFF	TGTGCCAGTAGTTCAGGGACAGGGGCCACAGAAAACACTGAAGCTTTCTTT
TRBJ1-1	few	-	TRBV6-1	CASSEPSWNTEAFF	TGTGCCAGCAGTGAACCGTCGTGGAACACTGAAGCTTTCTTT
TRBJ2-3	many	TRBD2	TRBV13	CASSFTREGNPSTDTQYF	TGTGCCAGCAGCTTCACGCGGGAGGGGAACCCTAGCACAGATACGCAGTATTTT
TRBJ1-2	few	-	TRBV20-1	CSAQSGGMIYGYTF	TGCAGTGCCCAATCGGGAGGAATGATCTATGGCTACACCTTC
TRBJ2-1	many	-	TRBV24-1	CATAKDGANEQFF	TGTGCCACGGCCAAAGACGGTGCCAATGAGCAGTTCTTC
TRBJ2-1	-	-	TRBV20-1	CSARNPNLALTYNEQFF	TGCAGTGCTAGAAACCCCAATCTAGCGCTTACCTACAATGAGCAGTTCTTC
TRBJ2-7	many	TRBD2	TRBV20-1	CSAERGTSGTLPPEQYF	TGCAGTGCAGAGAGGGGGACTAGCGGGACTCTCCCCCCCGAGCAGTACTTC
TRBJ2-7	few	-	TRBV6-1	CASSEAWDGYEQYF	TGTGCCAGCAGTGAAGCTTGGGACGGCTACGAGCAGTACTTC
TRBJ1-1	-	TRBD1	TRBV7-9	CASSPPGQGWDAFF	TGTGCCAGCAGCCCCCCGGGACAGGGTTGGGACGCTTTCTTT
TRBJ1-4	many	-	TRBV7-2	CASSPRQGHATNEKLFF	TGTGCCAGCAGCCCCCGGCAGGGTCATGCAACTAATGAAAAACTGTTTTTT
TRBJ1-6	few	-	TRBV27	CATKRGEAASPLHF	TGTGCCACCAAACGAGGGGAGGCAGCTTCACCCCTCCACTTT
TRBJ1-1	many	-	TRBV27	CASTPLSDGNTEAFF	TGTGCCAGCACCCCCCTATCGGACGGGAACACTGAAGCTTTCTTT
TRBJ2-3	few	-	TRBV19	CASSMFAAGTDTQYF	TGTGCCAGTAGTATGTTTGCGGCCGGCACAGATACGCAGTATTTT
TRBJ2-1	-	TRBD2	TRBV27	CASSSSGEQFF	TGTGCCAGCAGTTCTAGCGGAGAGCAGTTCTTC
TRBJ2-2	-	-	TRBV6-1	CASRLGGRTTGELFF	TGTGCCAGCAGACTAGGAGGGAGAACTACCGGGGAGCTGTTTTTT
TRBJ2-3	-	-	TRBV28	CASSYKRTQGGIDTQYF	TGTGCCAGCAGCTACAAAAGGACTCAGGGCGGTATAGATACGCAGTATTTT
TRBJ2-1	many	TRBD2	TRBV24-1	CATSDFPAGGFGEQFF	TGTGCCACCAGTGATTTCCCCGCGGGAGGGTTTGGTGAGCAGTTCTTC
TRBJ2-7	few	-	TRBV6-1	CARGASDLRTYEQYF	TGTGCCAGGGGGGCGTCAGACCTCCGAACCTACGAGCAGTACTTC
TRBJ2-7	many	-	TRBV5-6	CASSLGGFSYEQYF	TGTGCCAGCAGCTTGGGGGGATTCTCCTACGAGCAGTACTTC
TRBJ1-6	few	-	TRBV7-2	CASSLDRAKNSPLHF	TGTGCCAGCAGCTTAGACAGGGCGAAGAATTCACCCCTCCACTTT